Listed here are 27 T cell receptor beta chains from one sample, sequenced in a study of regulatory T cells in long-lasting Graves disease. Specified time point: persistent/refractory GD, antithyroid drugs over 5 years with positive TRAb. Isolated PBMC RNA provided the starting material for the TCR library. TCR beta libraries were built with iRepertoire HTBI primers and Arm-PCR of CDR3 regions. Each CDR3 protein is one row after TCRdb ran MiXCR on the multiplex PCR reads. This repertoire shows over 300,000 distinct CDR3 sequences, around 20% found once; its top ten account for less than 35%. This sample comprised peripheral blood mononuclear cells (PBMCs), obtained when the disease was refractory, from a patient treated with antithyroid drugs. Receptors were obtained from a female donor with Graves disease.

This clonotype was observed a few times. The chain combines TRBV12-3 or TRBV12-4 with TRBJ2-2, with D unclear. CDR3 size: 14 residues. V dropped 4 bases and J dropped 3 bases, with 9 bases sitting between them. The CDR3 is CASSYWVDTGELFF. The CDR3 region has the DNA TGTGCCAGCAGTTATTGGGTTGACACCGGGGAGCTGTTTTTT.

This clonotype has ten or more counts. V usage is TRBV12-3 or TRBV12-4 and J usage is TRBJ1-1, with 8 bases identical to TRBD1. The CDR3 contains 16 residues. V was pared by 5 bases and J by 4 bases, with 12 bases of the junction left unmatched. The CDR3 sequence is CASSPGQGRWSTEAFF. The CDR3 DNA follows: TGTGCCAGCAGTCCCGGACAGGGACGGTGGAGCACTGAAGCTTTCTTT.

This clonotype was observed at least ten times. The chain employs TRBV12-3 or TRBV12-4 and TRBJ1-1; unclear D gene. The CDR3 consists of 14 residues. The V end was cut by 2 bases, the J end by 2 bases, with 9 bases between. The CDR3 here is CASSLSGANTEAFF. CDR3 sequence (DNA): TGTGCCAGCAGTTTAAGCGGAGCAAACACTGAAGCTTTCTTT.

This clonotype was detected many times. The rearrangement links TRBV12-3 or TRBV12-4 to TRBJ1-1; no firm D call. Trimming shortened V by 0 bases and J by 1 base, and 12 bases separated the two germline ends. The CDR3 is made up of 16 amino acids. In nucleotides, the CDR3 is TGTGCCAGCAGTTTAGCTTCGTGGAGTACGAACACTGAAGCTTTCTTT. It is translated as CASSLASWSTNTEAFF.

This clonotype showed up many times. The chain employs TRBV5-1 and TRBJ1-2, with D possibly being TRBD1 (5 bases). The V gene lost 0 bases and the J gene lost 4 bases, with 13 bases spanning the gap. Germline-derived CDR1 and CDR2 are SGHRS and YFSETQ. This CDR3 is built from 15 residues. The CDR3 here is CASSLGPTGPYGYTF. CDR3 nucleotides: TGCGCCAGCAGCTTGGGTCCTACAGGACCCTATGGCTACACCTTC.

This clonotype was recorded many times. The chain recombines TRBV27 with TRBJ1-5; no clear D gene. Germline assignment: CDR1 MNHEY and CDR2 SMNVEV (reference sequence). The CDR3 loop spans 10 amino acids. With 8 bases removed from V and 9 bases from J, the gap between germline ends came to 8 bases. CDR3 amino acids: CASGLGPQHF. In nucleotides, the CDR3 is TGTGCCAGCGGGCTAGGGCCCCAGCATTTT.

Turning to this clonotype: The likely explanation is a read error, given a far larger clone one base away. V is TRBV12-3 or TRBV12-4 and J is TRBJ2-5, with D tentatively TRBD1 (6 bases). This CDR3 region has 15 residues. CDR3 sequence: CASSPRGVRQETRYF. The CDR3 bases are TGTGCCAGCAGCCCCAGGGGTGTCCGCCAAGAGACCCGGTACTTC.

V usage is TRBV30 and J usage is TRBJ2-4; the match to TRBD2 covers 16 bases. The germline gives CDR1 GTSNPN, CDR2 SVGIG (reference sequence). There are 17 residues in the CDR3. V lost 5 bases, J lost 3 bases, and 7 bases stayed unmatched. CDR3 protein: CAWLGTSGRGVKNIQYF. As DNA, the CDR3 is TGTGCCTGGTTAGGGACTAGCGGGAGGGGAGTCAAAAACATTCAGTACTTC.

A remark on this clonotype: A much larger clonotype is one base distant, so this may be a read error. The gene calls are TRBV6-1 and TRBJ1-2; 7 nucleotides align to TRBD1. The V gene's germline CDR1 is MNHNS and CDR2 SASEGT. After removal of 7 bases from V and 4 bases from J, the junction contained 15 bases not matched to a gene. The CDR3 runs to 16 residues. The CDR3 here is CASILRQGVTPYGYTF. CDR3 coding DNA: TGTGCCAGCATACTGCGACAGGGAGTTACACCCTATGGCTACACCTTC.

This clonotype has a handful of counts. The rearrangement links TRBV6-2 or TRBV6-3 to TRBJ1-1; a weak D match, TRBD1 (5 bases). The CDR3 loop spans 15 amino acids. Trimming took off 5 bases at V and 1 base at J, with 14 bases between the two ends. Germline CDR1 MNHEY, CDR2 SVGEGT. CDR3 in amino acids: CASSATGLTNTEAFF. CDR3 coding DNA: TGTGCCAGCAGTGCAACGGGACTCACGAACACTGAAGCTTTCTTT.

With respect to this clonotype: An end of the junction differs from the germline gene, which may be a read error. The CDR3 is CVSSPRGGSQETQYF. The CDR3 DNA sequence: TGTGTCAGCAGTCCTAGGGGGGGCTCTCAAGAGACCCAGTACTTC. This rearrangement joins TRBV9 to TRBJ2-5, with D perhaps TRBD2 (7 bases). Germline V lookup: CDR1 SGDLS, CDR2 YYNGEE. The CDR3 totals 15 residues.

V usage is TRBV24-1 and J usage is TRBJ2-2, with D unresolved. The CDR3 has 15 residues. Trimming took off 3 bases at V and 3 bases at J, with 10 bases between the two ends. CDR1 and CDR2 (germline): KGHDR, SFDVKD. The CDR3 here is CATSDPTTHTGELFF. The DNA of the CDR3 is TGTGCCACCAGTGATCCCACTACCCACACCGGGGAGCTGTTTTTT.

This chain connects TRBV6-2 or TRBV6-3 to TRBJ1-4; unclear D gene. CDR3 length equals 15 residues. The germline V and J ends were trimmed by 2 bases and 4 bases, with 11 bases remaining between them. Germline CDR1 reads MNHEY; CDR2 reads SVGEGT. The CDR3 loop reads CASSYRDGGNEKLFF. CDR3 in DNA: TGTGCCAGCAGTTACCGTGACGGAGGTAATGAAAAACTGTTTTTT.

This clonotype was found many times. The rearrangement links TRBV20-1 to TRBJ1-1; 7 bases fit TRBD1. CDR1 and CDR2 (germline): DFQATT, SNEGSKA (reference sequence). This CDR3 is built from 11 residues. CDR3 bases: TGCCGTGGGCAGGGGGGGACTGAAGCTTTCTTT. It encodes CRGQGGTEAFF.

J is TRBJ1-2 and V is TRBV19, with TRBD1 identical over 9 bases. The CDR3 has 14 amino acids. CDR1 and CDR2 from the germline V gene are LNHDA and SQIVND (reference sequence). V shed 3 bases, J shed 8 bases, and the junction held 7 bases outside the gene matches. CDR3 amino acids: CASSIKGTGNGYTF. The CDR3 nucleotides read TGTGCCAGTAGTATTAAGGGGACAGGGAACGGCTACACCTTC.

The V gene is TRBV29-1, the J gene TRBJ1-2; no clear D gene. V lost 5 bases, J lost 2 bases, and 12 bases lay in between. This CDR3 contains 13 residues. CDR1 is SQVTM, CDR2 ANQGSEA, per germline. The CDR3 DNA follows: TGCAGCGTTTGGACGGCTCTGAACTATGGCTACACCTTC. Translation: CSVWTALNYGYTF. Full variable domain (remainder filled in from reference TRBV29-1 and TRBJ1-2): SAVISQKPSRDICQRGTSLTIQCQVDSQVTMMFWYRQQPGQSLTLIATANQGSEATYESGFVIDKFPISRPNLTFSTLTVSNMSPEDSSIYLCSVWTALNYGYTFGSGTRLTVV.

This clonotype was observed at least ten times. This chain uses TRBV12-3 or TRBV12-4 with TRBJ2-3; 7 positions match TRBD1. The CDR3 sequence is 15 residues long. Germline trimming cut 5 bases from V and 2 bases from J; bases unmatched to any gene: 7. In nucleotides, the CDR3 is TGTGCCAGCAGTCGACAGGGCTCCGTCACAGATACGCAGTATTTT. Protein product: CASSRQGSVTDTQYF.

The J gene is TRBJ2-2, the V gene TRBV20-1; D gene uncertain. The CDR3 has 14 amino acids. From germline, CDR1 is DFQATT and CDR2 SNEGSKA (reference sequence). Trimming pared 1 base from V and 7 bases from J, leaving 13 bases between. CDR3 sequence: CSARVHLVGGELFF. CDR3 DNA sequence: TGCAGTGCTAGAGTACATTTGGTTGGCGGGGAGCTGTTTTTT.

This clonotype has a count of ten or more. The J gene is TRBJ2-5, the V gene TRBV12-3 or TRBV12-4; D not resolved. The CDR3 is 14 amino acids. V lost 2 bases, J lost 5 bases, and 12 bases lay in between. This CDR3 is CASSLLSFGETQYF. As DNA, the CDR3 is TGTGCCAGCAGTTTACTGTCGTTCGGTGAGACCCAGTACTTC.

This clonotype was seen at least ten times. This chain uses TRBV11-2 with TRBJ2-5; D may be TRBD1 (6 bases). This CDR3 region has 15 residues. CDR1 SGHAT and CDR2 FQNNGV come from the germline V gene. V was cut by 2 bases and J by 4 bases, with 14 bases left in between. In nucleotides, the CDR3 is TGTGCCAGCAGCTTATTAAGGGGGAAGGGAGAGACCCAGTACTTC. This sequence encodes CASSLLRGKGETQYF.

This clonotype has at least ten counts. The J gene is TRBJ2-1, the V gene TRBV28; 12 nucleotides match TRBD2. V was clipped by 5 bases and J by 7 bases; unmatched bases: 6. This CDR3 has 15 amino acids. The germline V gene encodes CDR1 MDHEN and CDR2 SYDVKM. CDR3 region: CASSELAGGRNEQFF. CDR3 nucleotides: TGTGCCAGCAGTGAACTAGCGGGAGGCCGGAATGAGCAGTTCTTC.

This clonotype was seen a handful of times. The V and J genes are TRBV18 and TRBJ2-3; 7 bases are a match to TRBD2. The CDR3 consists of 15 residues. The V gene's germline CDR1 is KGHSH and CDR2 LQKENI. Losses at the gene ends were 3 bases for V and 0 bases for J; bases not matched to a gene: 3. CDR3 residues: CASSPTGGSTDTQYF. The CDR3 DNA sequence: TGTGCCAGCTCACCTACGGGGGGAAGCACAGATACGCAGTATTTT.

For the CDR3, the DNA is TGCAGTGCTAGAGATCCCGGGGGAGCCTATGGCTACACCTTC. This encodes CSARDPGGAYGYTF. The chain couples TRBV20-1 to TRBJ1-2; the D gene is possibly TRBD1 (5 bases). Per germline, CDR1 DFQATT and CDR2 SNEGSKA (reference sequence). V dropped 0 bases and J dropped 4 bases, with 12 bases sitting between them. The CDR3 has 14 amino acids.

This clonotype was seen many times. The CDR3 DNA follows: TGTGCCAGCAGCCCGACCGGATGGGACATTCAGTACTTC. Amino acids: CASSPTGWDIQYF. This chain joins TRBV3-1 and TRBJ2-4, with D uncertain. Deletions cut 4 bases from V and 8 bases from J, with 12 bases between. The CDR3 totals 13 residues. CDR1 and CDR2 from the germline V gene are LGHDT and YNNKEL (reference sequence).

V usage is TRBV6-2 or TRBV6-3 and J usage is TRBJ2-1; TRBD1 is a possible D gene (5 bases). The CDR3 consists of 16 residues. Per the germline V gene, CDR1 is MNHEY and CDR2 is SVGEGT. Deletions cut 5 bases from V and 4 bases from J, with 18 bases between. CDR3 nucleotides: TGTGCCAGCAGTGAAGTGGCAGGGATTAGATACAATGAGCAGTTCTTC. This translates into CASSEVAGIRYNEQFF.

The sample holds many counts of this clonotype. The CDR3: CASSSGYGTSGRRGELFF. For the CDR3, the DNA is TGTGCCAGCAGTTCCGGTTACGGGACTAGCGGGCGAAGAGGGGAGCTGTTTTTT. The chain uses TRBV6-2 or TRBV6-3 and TRBJ2-2, with 12 bases that match TRBD2. The CDR3 extends over 18 amino acids. Germline CDR1 reads MNHEY; CDR2 reads SVGEGT. With V trimmed by 4 bases and J by 8 bases, 14 bases remained unmatched.

A word on this clonotype: Just one base apart from a much larger clone, this may be a read error. The DNA of the CDR3 is TGTGTCACAACCGCCGGGACAAGCTATAGCAATCAGCCCCAGCATTTT. Protein sequence: CVTTAGTSYSNQPQHF. This chain joins TRBV6-1 and TRBJ1-5, with D possibly TRBD1 on 6 matching bases. CDR1 is MNHNS and CDR2 is SASEGT in the germline V gene. The CDR3 runs 16 residues.